This T cell receptor (beta chain) was recorded in a study of pediatric ulcerative colitis. Study findings and constraints: Two rectal clonotypes were found only in ulcerative colitis patients, all of them. Clonal expansions reduced rectal repertoire diversity in acute severe colitis.

Blood was drawn at the time of colonoscopy. Samples were sequenced at Survey level, maximum 500,000 reads. Sequencing used immunoSEQ multiplex PCR; TCRdb keeps in-frame clones, though not all of them. The table records some 57,000 clones, about 89% of them present only once. As for this clone: No antigen is known for it.

This receptor was obtained from a boy under 18 who was a control in a study of pediatric ulcerative colitis. The sample taken for sequencing was blood.

The CDR3 loop is CASSYGHEQYF. The CDR3 nucleotides read TGTGCCAGCAGTTACGGGCACGAGCAGTACTTC. V usage is TRBV6-5 and J usage is TRBJ2-7; D uncertain. The V gene lost 2 bases and the J gene lost 5 bases, with 4 bases spanning the gap. Germline CDR1 MNHEY, CDR2 SVGAGI. The CDR3 spans 11 residues.